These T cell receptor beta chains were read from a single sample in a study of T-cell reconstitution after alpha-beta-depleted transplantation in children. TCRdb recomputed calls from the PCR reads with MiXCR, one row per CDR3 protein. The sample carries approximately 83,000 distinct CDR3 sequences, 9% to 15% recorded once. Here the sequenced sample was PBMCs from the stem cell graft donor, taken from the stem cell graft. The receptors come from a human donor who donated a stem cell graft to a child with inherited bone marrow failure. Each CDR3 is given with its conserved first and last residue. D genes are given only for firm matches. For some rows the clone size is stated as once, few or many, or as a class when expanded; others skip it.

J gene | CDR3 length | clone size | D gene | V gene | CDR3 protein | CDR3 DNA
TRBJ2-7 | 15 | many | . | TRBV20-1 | CSARDPGVSSYEQYF | TGCAGTGCTAGAGATCCCGGGGTAAGCTCCTACGAGCAGTACTTC
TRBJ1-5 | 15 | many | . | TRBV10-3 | CAISENKDSNQPQHF | TGTGCCATCAGTGAAAACAAAGATAGCAATCAGCCCCAGCATTTT
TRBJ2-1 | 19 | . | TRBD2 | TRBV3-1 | CASSQDGLAGVNSYNEQFF | TGTGCCAGCAGCCAAGATGGACTAGCGGGGGTGAACTCCTACAATGAGCAGTTCTTC
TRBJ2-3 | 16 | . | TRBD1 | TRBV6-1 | CASSATGGPSTDTQYF | TGTGCCAGCAGCGCGACAGGGGGCCCCTCGACAGATACGCAGTATTTT
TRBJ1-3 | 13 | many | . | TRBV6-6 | CASKGGGGNTIYF | TGTGCCAGCAAGGGGGGAGGGGGAAACACCATATATTTT
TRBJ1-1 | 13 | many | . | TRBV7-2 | CASSLWRNTEAFF | TGTGCCAGCAGCTTATGGAGGAACACTGAAGCTTTCTTT
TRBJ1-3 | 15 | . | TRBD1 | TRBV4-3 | CASSQLQGAGNTIYF | TGCGCCAGCAGCCAACTACAGGGGGCGGGAAACACCATATATTTT
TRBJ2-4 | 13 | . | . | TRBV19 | CASSMGHNFIQYF | TGTGCCAGTAGTATGGGCCATAATTTTATTCAGTACTTC
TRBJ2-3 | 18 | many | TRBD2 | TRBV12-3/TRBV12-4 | CASSSSGTSGAVRDTQYF | TGTGCCAGCAGTTCGTCGGGGACTAGCGGGGCTGTCCGAGATACGCAGTATTTT
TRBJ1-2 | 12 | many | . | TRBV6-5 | CASSDPQLGYTF | TGTGCCAGCAGTGACCCCCAATTAGGCTACACCTTC
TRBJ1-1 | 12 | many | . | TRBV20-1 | CSASRGVTEAFF | TGCAGTGCTAGTCGGGGGGTCACTGAAGCTTTCTTT
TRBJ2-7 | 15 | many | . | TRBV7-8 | CASSLARTTTYEQYF | TGTGCCAGCAGCTTAGCTAGGACTACCACCTACGAGCAGTACTTC
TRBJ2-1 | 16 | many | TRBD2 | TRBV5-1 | CASSPQTSGRGNEQFF | TGCGCCAGCAGCCCACAGACTAGCGGGAGAGGTAATGAGCAGTTCTTC
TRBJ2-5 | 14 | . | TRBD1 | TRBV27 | CASRDTGGSETQYF | TGTGCCAGCAGGGATACAGGGGGGTCGGAGACCCAGTACTTC
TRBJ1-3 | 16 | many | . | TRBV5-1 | CASSLQTGSSGNTIYF | TGCGCCAGCAGCTTGCAGACGGGGAGCTCTGGAAACACCATATATTTT
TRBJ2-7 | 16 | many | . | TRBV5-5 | CASSQQGLPYYYEQYF | TGTGCCAGCAGCCAACAGGGCTTACCATATTACTACGAGCAGTACTTC
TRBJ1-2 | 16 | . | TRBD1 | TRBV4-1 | CASSPGTADMDYGYTF | TGCGCCAGCAGCCCCGGGACAGCAGATATGGACTATGGCTACACCTTC
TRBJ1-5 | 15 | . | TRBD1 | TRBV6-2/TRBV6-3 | CASSYVQGVGQPQHF | TGTGCCAGCAGTTACGTCCAGGGGGTCGGTCAGCCCCAGCATTTT
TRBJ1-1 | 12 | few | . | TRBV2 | CASSEPGTEAFF | TGTGCCAGCAGCGAGCCGGGGACTGAAGCTTTCTTT
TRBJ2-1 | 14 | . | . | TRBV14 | CASSQARGGNEQFF | TGTGCCAGCAGCCAGGCCCGAGGTGGTAATGAGCAGTTCTTC
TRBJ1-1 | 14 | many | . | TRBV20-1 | CSARPPGGHTGAFF | TGCAGTGCTAGACCCCCCGGGGGACACACTGGAGCTTTCTTT
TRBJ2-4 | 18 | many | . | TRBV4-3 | CASSQDHHRLVGKNIQYF | TGCGCCAGCAGCCAAGACCATCATCGACTAGTTGGCAAAAACATTCAGTACTTC
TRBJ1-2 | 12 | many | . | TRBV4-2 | CASSPGLRNYTF | TGTGCCAGCAGCCCGGGGCTCCGAAACTACACCTTC
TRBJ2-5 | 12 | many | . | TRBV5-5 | CASSSTQETQYF | TGTGCCAGCAGCTCAACGCAAGAGACCCAGTACTTC
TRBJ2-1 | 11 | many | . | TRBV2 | CASNLGDEQFF | TGTGCCAGCAATCTAGGAGATGAGCAGTTCTTC
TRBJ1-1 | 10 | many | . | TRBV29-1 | CSVEGPEAFF | TGCAGCGTTGAGGGCCCTGAAGCTTTCTTT
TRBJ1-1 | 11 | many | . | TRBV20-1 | CSPLRGAEAFF | TGCAGCCCTTTGAGAGGTGCTGAAGCTTTCTTT
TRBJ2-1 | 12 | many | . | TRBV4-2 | CASSQEGVAQFF | TGTGCCAGCAGCCAAGAGGGGGTCGCGCAGTTCTTC
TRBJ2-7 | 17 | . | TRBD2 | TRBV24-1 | CATSGSPGTSGTYEQYF | TGTGCCACCAGTGGTTCACCCGGGACTAGCGGAACCTACGAGCAGTACTTC
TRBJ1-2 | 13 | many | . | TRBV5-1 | CASSLGRPYGYTF | TGCGCCAGCAGCTTGGGCAGACCCTATGGCTACACCTTC
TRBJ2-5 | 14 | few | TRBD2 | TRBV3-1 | CASSQVGRGETQYF | TGTGCCAGCAGCCAAGTGGGGAGGGGAGAGACCCAGTACTTC
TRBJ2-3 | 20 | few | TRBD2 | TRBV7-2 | CASSLAGTSGRGLTTDTQYF | TGTGCCAGCAGCTTAGCAGGGACTAGCGGGAGGGGCCTAACCACAGATACGCAGTATTTT
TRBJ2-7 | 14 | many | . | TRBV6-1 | CASSNTQTLYEQYF | TGTGCCAGCAGCAACACCCAAACCCTCTACGAGCAGTACTTC
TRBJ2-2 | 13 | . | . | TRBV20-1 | CSASKAGTGELFF | TGCAGTGCTAGCAAGGCAGGGACCGGGGAGCTGTTTTTT
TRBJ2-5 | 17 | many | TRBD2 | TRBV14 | CASSQVWTSGRQETQYF | TGTGCCAGCAGCCAAGTGTGGACTAGCGGCCGGCAAGAGACCCAGTACTTC
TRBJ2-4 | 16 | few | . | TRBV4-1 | CASSQVVRGSKNIQYF | TGCGCCAGCAGCCAAGTGGTTAGGGGGTCCAAAAACATTCAGTACTTC
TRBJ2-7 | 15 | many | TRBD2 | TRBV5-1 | CASSFLAGSSYEQYF | TGCGCCAGCAGCTTTCTAGCGGGGAGTTCCTACGAGCAGTACTTC
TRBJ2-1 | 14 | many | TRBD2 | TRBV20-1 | CSARDGTSGSGQFF | TGCAGTGCTAGGGACGGGACTAGCGGGAGCGGGCAGTTCTTC
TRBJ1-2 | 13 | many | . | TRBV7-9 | CASSLTTNYGYTF | TGTGCCAGCAGCTTGACAACAAACTATGGCTACACCTTC
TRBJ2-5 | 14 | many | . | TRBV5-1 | CASSLFGSEETQYF | TGCGCCAGCAGCTTGTTTGGTAGCGAAGAGACCCAGTACTTC
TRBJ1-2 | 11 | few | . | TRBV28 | CASRTSYGYTF | TGTGCCAGCAGGACCTCTTATGGCTACACCTTC